A selection of T cell receptor beta chains follows, all from one sample in a study of shared clonotypes between healthy human individuals. Profiled with immunoSEQ multiplex PCR; TCRdb holds only in-frame clones, not every one. The sample contains a few million clones, 85% to 95% of which appear only once. The specimen was naive CD4+ T cells sorted from blood. The origin of the receptors is a young man in good health. Each CDR3 is given with its conserved first and last residue. Each record gives: J gene, V gene, D gene, CDR3 protein. D genes are given only for firm matches.

>TRBJ1-2|TRBV6-1|TRBD1
CASSEHRGGRGQDGYTF
>TRBJ2-3|TRBV29-1|NA
CSVAGMALHNTDTQYF
>TRBJ1-1|TRBV2|NA
CASNFGPGTEAFF
>TRBJ1-1|TRBV15|TRBD1
CATSTRQGQGGNAFF
>TRBJ1-3|TRBV7-3|NA
CASSLIGGSGNTIYF
>TRBJ2-7|TRBV30|NA
CAWGVGALSYEQYF
>TRBJ2-7|TRBV29-1|TRBD2
CSVAPSGRSYEQYF
>TRBJ2-5|TRBV11-2|NA
CASSLGVVTQYF
>TRBJ2-2|TRBV2|TRBD1
CASSETGGGTGELFF
>TRBJ2-7|TRBV28|TRBD1
CASRRGQGIYEQYF
>TRBJ2-3|TRBV6-5|TRBD2
CASSYTLAESTDTQYF
>TRBJ2-5|TRBV5-6|NA
CASSLSGFQETQYF
>TRBJ2-3|TRBV6-4|TRBD1
CASSQQGNTDTQYF
>TRBJ2-1|TRBV5-1|NA
CASSLFGYEQFF
>TRBJ1-4|TRBV28|NA
CASRSSSDHSEKLFF
>TRBJ2-5|TRBV12-5|NA
CASGKLPEETQYF
>TRBJ1-2|TRBV7-9|NA
CASTETGTLNYGYTF
>TRBJ2-7|TRBV27|NA
CASKRTYSYEQYF
>TRBJ2-3|TRBV7-3|TRBD2
CASSSTHLAGGVDTQYF
>TRBJ1-4|TRBV19|NA
CASSIKGANEKLFF
>TRBJ2-5|TRBV5-1|NA
CASSLAKGGLETQYF
>TRBJ2-5|TRBV6-6|NA
CASSYWGLGETQYF
>TRBJ2-1|TRBV11-2|NA
CASSLGRGRLLRLAVEQFF
>TRBJ2-5|TRBV27|TRBD2
CASRERRARGVEETQYF
>TRBJ2-3|TRBV10-3|TRBD2
CAIGTSGRPWKTDTQYF
>TRBJ1-2|TRBV7-9|NA
CASSSRDAHSGYTF
>TRBJ2-3|TRBV5-1|TRBD2
CASSWALAGTVDTQYF
>TRBJ2-1|TRBV12-5|NA
CASALTWQTTYNEQFF
>TRBJ1-5|TRBV7-2|NA
CASSLAQGDPQHF